These 16 T cell receptor beta chains share one sample of origin, sequenced in a study of beta chain features in type 1 diabetes (dated by TCRdb to the late 2010s). The method behind the library was the immunoSEQ multiplex PCR assay. The entire isolated RNA was reverse transcribed using the High Capacity cDNA Reverse Transcription Kit, and thus expressed TCRB transcripts were sequenced. TCRdb took this table from immuneACCESS and kept in-frame rearrangements with V and J called. Such tables lack part of the clones; where checked against another copy, unresolved V genes explain under half of the gap, and the rest is unexplained. The sample contains 85,000 to 110,000 clones, 25% to 35% of them found a single time. The ten largest clones capture 0.5% to 0.6% of the sample. Their recognized antigens are unknown. Summary of the overall study and its limitations: A moderate but significant shortening of TCRB CDR3 length was observed in type 1 diabetes patients in all four CD4+ subsets.

The sequenced sample was central memory CD4+ T cells from blood. These receptors originate from a woman aged 18-29 years with type 1 diabetes.

This clone occurred a few times. The rearrangement links TRBV5-1 to TRBJ2-7; a possible D gene is TRBD2 (6 bases). The CDR3 runs 15 residues. With 4 bases removed from V and 3 bases from J, the gap between germline ends came to 17 bases. Germline V gives CDR1 SGHRS, CDR2 YFSETQ. The CDR3 is CASSPDLGGYYEQYV. CDR3 nucleotides: TGCGCCAGCAGCCCGGACCTCGGGGGTTACTACGAGCAGTACGTC.

This clone occurred a few times. The rearrangement links TRBV28 to TRBJ1-4, with no clear D. Trimming pared 5 bases from V and 5 bases from J, leaving 9 bases between. This CDR3 has 13 residues. Per the germline V gene, CDR1 is MDHEN and CDR2 is SYDVKM. In nucleotides, the CDR3 is TGTGCCAGCAGTCCCGAGAGGAATGAAAAACTGTTTTTT. Protein product: CASSPERNEKLFF. Using reference TRBV28 and TRBJ1-4 for the parts outside the CDR3, the full variable domain is DVKVTQSSRYLVKRTGEKVFLECVQDMDHENMFWYRQDPGLGLRLIYFSYDVKMKEKGDIPEGYSVSREKKERFSLILESASTNQTSMYLCASSPERNEKLFFGSGTQLSVL.

The rearrangement links TRBV5-1 to TRBJ2-5; perhaps TRBD2 as D (6 bases). V lost 3 bases and J 2 bases, leaving 11 bases between the germline ends. The germline gives CDR1 SGHRS, CDR2 YFSETQ. This CDR3 spans 14 amino acids. For the CDR3, the DNA is TGCGCCAGCAGCTCGGGGGAAATGCAAGAGACCCAGTACTTC. This codes for CASSSGEMQETQYF.

The chain links TRBV30 to TRBJ1-1, with 7 bases aligning to TRBD1. In germline, CDR1 is GTSNPN, CDR2 SVGIG (reference sequence). V trimming: 7 bases; J trimming: 3 bases; junction bases outside the gene matches: 2. The CDR3 is 11 residues long. CDR3 sequence: CAFQGDTEAFF. CDR3 DNA: TGTGCCTTCCAGGGGGACACTGAAGCTTTCTTT.

This clone was recorded a few times. The chain combines TRBV9 with TRBJ2-2; tentative D call: TRBD2 (5 bases). The germline V gene encodes CDR1 SGDLS and CDR2 YYNGEE. Trimming cost V 4 bases and J 5 bases, with 15 bases left between them. The CDR3 runs 15 residues. CDR3 in DNA: TGTGCCAGCAGCCAGGTCTGGGAGAAGACCGGGGAGCTGTTTTTT. Amino acids: CASSQVWEKTGELFF.

This clone was counted a few times. The V call is TRBV30, the J call TRBJ2-1; D remains unclear. This CDR3 has 12 residues. V was pared by 3 bases and J by 1 base, with 4 bases between. CDR1 is GTSNPN, CDR2 SVGIG, per germline (reference sequence). CDR3 protein: CAWSPSYNEQFF. DNA of the CDR3: TGTGCCTGGAGCCCTTCCTACAATGAGCAGTTCTTC.

V is TRBV5-1 and J is TRBJ2-3, with D maybe TRBD2 (6 bases). The CDR3 spans 16 residues. V lost 4 bases, J lost 0 bases, and 15 bases lay in between. CDR1 and CDR2 from the germline V gene are SGHRS and YFSETQ. CDR3 loop: CASSPESGGSTDTQYF. CDR3 bases: TGCGCCAGCAGCCCCGAGTCTGGGGGGAGCACAGATACGCAGTATTTT.

The count of this clone is one. This rearrangement joins TRBV28 to TRBJ2-7; perhaps TRBD2 as D (6 bases). Trimming shortened V by 3 bases and J by 2 bases, and 11 bases separated the two germline ends. In germline, CDR1 is MDHEN, CDR2 SYDVKM. This CDR3 has 14 amino acids. CDR3: CASSLPSGPYEQYF. The CDR3 DNA is TGTGCCAGCAGTTTGCCCAGCGGGCCCTACGAGCAGTACTTC.

This clone was seen a handful of times. The V and J genes are TRBV6-1 and TRBJ2-2; D possibly corresponds to TRBD1 (5 bases). The CDR3 is made up of 12 amino acids. Germline V gives CDR1 MNHNS, CDR2 SASEGT. Trimming shortened V by 6 bases and J by 9 bases, and 11 bases separated the two germline ends. In DNA form, the CDR3 reads TGTGCCAGCAGATCAGGGTTCCGGGAGCTGTTTTTT. It specifies CASRSGFRELFF.

This clone was observed a handful of times. The chain recombines TRBV28 with TRBJ2-5; 7 bases line up with TRBD1. Germline lookup yields CDR1 MDHEN and CDR2 SYDVKM. This CDR3 spans 15 amino acids. V lost 5 bases to trimming and J lost 5 bases; unmatched junction nucleotides: 11. CDR3 sequence (DNA): TGTGCCAGCAGTCCTGTAGACAGGGATGGGGAGACCCAGTACTTC. Protein product: CASSPVDRDGETQYF.

This clone came up a few times. J is TRBJ2-1 and V is TRBV5-1, with 7 bases that match TRBD2. This CDR3 spans 20 amino acids. The ends lost 0 bases at V and 4 bases at J; junction bases unmatched: 19. Germline values: CDR1 SGHRS, CDR2 YFSETQ. The CDR3 DNA follows: TGCGCCAGCAGCTTGGGGGGTGCGGGAGCTCGAGAAGCTCGGTACAATGAGCAGTTCTTC. Translating gives CASSLGGAGAREARYNEQFF.

This clone appeared a few times. This chain joins TRBV19 and TRBJ2-4, with TRBD1 identical over 7 bases. J gave up 1 base and V 5 bases, and 11 bases lay outside the gene matches. The length of the CDR3 is 17 residues. Germline V CDR1 and CDR2: LNHDA, SQIVND (reference sequence). The CDR3 sequence is CASSPSNRGAAKNIQYF. CDR3 in DNA: TGTGCCAGTAGTCCATCTAACAGGGGAGCGGCCAAAAACATTCAGTACTTC.

This chain connects TRBV7-3 to TRBJ1-1; 7 bases are shared with TRBD1. The germline CDR1 and CDR2 sequences are SGHTA and FQGTGA. V gave up 5 bases and J gave up 3 bases; unmatched junction bases: 18. The CDR3 is made up of 18 amino acids. The CDR3 coding sequence is TGTGCCAGCAGCCCAACGGGGAGGAGGGGGCTATGGGACACTGAAGCTTTCTTT. Translated: CASSPTGRRGLWDTEAFF.

This clone was recorded once. The rearrangement links TRBV5-5 to TRBJ2-3, with D possibly TRBD2 on 6 matching bases. Germline V gene sequence: CDR1 SGHKS, CDR2 YYEKEE (reference sequence). The CDR3 totals 13 residues. This CDR3 is CGSAREWTDTQYF. The CDR3 DNA reads as TGTGGAAGCGCCCGGGAGTGGACAGATACGCAGTATTTT. The whole variable domain, filled in from reference TRBV5-5 and TRBJ2-3, reads DAGVTQSPTHLIKTRGQQVTLRCSPISGHKSVSWYQQVLGQGPQFIFQYYEKEERGRGNFPDRFSARQFPNYSSELNVNALLLGDSALYLCGSAREWTDTQYFGPGTRLTVL.

This clone has only a few counts. V and J are TRBV11-2 and TRBJ2-2; possible D gene TRBD1, 6 bases. CDR3 length equals 15 residues. Trimming removed 5 bases at V and 6 bases at J, with 16 bases between. CDR1 is SGHAT, CDR2 FQNNGV, per germline. The CDR3 is CASSLRRGSAGELFF. The CDR3 DNA reads TGTGCCAGCAGCCTCCGAAGGGGGAGCGCCGGGGAGCTGTTTTTT.

In this sample, this clone turned up a few times. The CDR3 loop reads CASSPGPQETQYF. The CDR3 coding sequence is TGTGCCAGCTCACCAGGCCCCCAAGAGACCCAGTACTTC. The chain is built from TRBV18 and TRBJ2-5; D call uncertain. CDR3 size: 13 residues. Germline V gene lookup returns CDR1 KGHSH and CDR2 LQKENI. V was pared by 2 bases and J by 1 base, with 5 bases between.